Sequencing of this T cell receptor beta chain was carried out in a study of blood T cell repertoires in COVID-19. Study as a whole: Samples representing acute and convalescent COVID-19 were sourced from the United States, Italy and Spain. PBMCs, B-cell-depleted T cells, or T cells were the source of the cDNA or gDNA that made up the material.

Germline V gene lookup returns CDR1 SGHRS and CDR2 YFSETQ. The J segment lost 7 bases and the V segment lost 4 bases, leaving 5 bases of the junction unmatched. The CDR3 is 14 amino acids. Assay: immunoSEQ multiplex PCR; the TCRdb copy retains only in-frame clones and omits some. The table records fewer than 350,000 clones, roughly 93% of them present only once. The clonotype originates from a woman aged 40 to 49 with acute COVID-19. Sequencing was performed on PBMCs or T cells enriched from blood (not recorded which). The chain recombines TRBV5-1 with TRBJ1-6; 7 bases line up with TRBD1. CDR3 in amino acids: CASSPTGTNSPLHF. DNA of the CDR3: TGCGCCAGCAGCCCGACAGGGACAAATTCACCCCTCCACTTT.